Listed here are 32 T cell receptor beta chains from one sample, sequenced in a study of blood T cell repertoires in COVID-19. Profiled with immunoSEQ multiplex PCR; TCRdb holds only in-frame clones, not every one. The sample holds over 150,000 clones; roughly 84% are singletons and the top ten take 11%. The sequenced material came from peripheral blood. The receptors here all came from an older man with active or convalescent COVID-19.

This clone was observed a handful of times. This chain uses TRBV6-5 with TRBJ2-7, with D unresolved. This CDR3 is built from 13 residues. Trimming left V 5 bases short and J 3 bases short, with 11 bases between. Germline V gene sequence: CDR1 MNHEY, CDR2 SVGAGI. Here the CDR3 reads CASSIHALYEQYF. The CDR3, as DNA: TGTGCCAGCAGTATACATGCCCTCTACGAGCAGTACTTC.

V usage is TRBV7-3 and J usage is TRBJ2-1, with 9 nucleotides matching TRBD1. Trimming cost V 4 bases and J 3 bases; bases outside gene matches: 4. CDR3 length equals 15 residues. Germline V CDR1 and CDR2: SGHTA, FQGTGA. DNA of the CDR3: TGTGCCAGCAGCTCCGGGACAGGGCTCTACAATGAGCAGTTCTTC. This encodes CASSSGTGLYNEQFF.

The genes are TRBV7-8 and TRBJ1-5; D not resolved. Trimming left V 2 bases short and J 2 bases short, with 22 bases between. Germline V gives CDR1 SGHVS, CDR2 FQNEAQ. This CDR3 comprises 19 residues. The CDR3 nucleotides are TGTGCCAGCAGCTTATCCCCCTCAGGACTCACTCGGGGCAATCAGCCCCAGCATTTT. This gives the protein CASSLSPSGLTRGNQPQHF. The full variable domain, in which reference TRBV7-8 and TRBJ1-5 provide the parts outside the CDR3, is GAGVSQSPRYKVAKRGQDVALRCDPISGHVSLFWYQQALGQGPEFLTYFQNEAQLDKSGLPSDRFFAERPEGSVSTLKIQRTQQEDSAVYLCASSLSPSGLTRGNQPQHFGDGTRLSIL.

CDR3 loop: CASGSGAEAFF. CDR3 nucleotide sequence: TGTGCTAGTGGTTCTGGGGCAGAAGCTTTCTTT. The rearrangement uses TRBV12-5 and TRBJ1-1, with a tentative D call TRBD1 (5 bases). The CDR3 length is 11 residues. Per the germline V gene, CDR1 is LGHNT and CDR2 is FRNRAP. Trimming took 4 bases from V and 8 from J, leaving 8 bases between them.

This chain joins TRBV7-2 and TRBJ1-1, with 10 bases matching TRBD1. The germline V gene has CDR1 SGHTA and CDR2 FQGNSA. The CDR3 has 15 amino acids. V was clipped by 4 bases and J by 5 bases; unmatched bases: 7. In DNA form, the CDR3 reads TGTGCCAGCAGCTGGGGGCCGGGACAGGGGACTGAAGCTTTCTTT. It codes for CASSWGPGQGTEAFF.

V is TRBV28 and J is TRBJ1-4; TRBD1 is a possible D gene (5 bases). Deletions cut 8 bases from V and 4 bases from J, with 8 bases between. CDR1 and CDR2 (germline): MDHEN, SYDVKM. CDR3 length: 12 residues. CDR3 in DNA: TGTGCCAGCCTCCAGGGTAATGAAAAACTGTTTTTT. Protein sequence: CASLQGNEKLFF.

CDR3 sequence reads: CASSSGLYEQYF. As DNA, the CDR3 is TGTGCCAGCAGTAGTGGACTTTACGAGCAGTACTTC. The V and J genes are TRBV6-2 or TRBV6-3 and TRBJ2-7, with D perhaps TRBD2 (5 bases). The CDR3 has 12 amino acids. Trimming took 5 bases from V and 4 from J, leaving 9 bases between them. Germline V gives CDR1 MNHEY, CDR2 SVGEGT.

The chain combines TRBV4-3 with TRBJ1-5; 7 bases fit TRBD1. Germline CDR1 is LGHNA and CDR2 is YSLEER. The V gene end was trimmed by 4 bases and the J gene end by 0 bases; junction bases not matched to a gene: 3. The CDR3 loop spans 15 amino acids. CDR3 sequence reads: CASSPGTDSNQPQHF. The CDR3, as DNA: TGCGCCAGCAGCCCCGGGACAGATAGCAATCAGCCCCAGCATTTT.

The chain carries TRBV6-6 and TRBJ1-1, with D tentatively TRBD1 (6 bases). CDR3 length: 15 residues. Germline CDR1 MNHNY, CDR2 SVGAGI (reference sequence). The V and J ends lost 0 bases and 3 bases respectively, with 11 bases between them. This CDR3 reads CASSYSGTRDTEAFF. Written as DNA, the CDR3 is TGTGCCAGCAGTTACTCCGGGACACGAGACACTGAAGCTTTCTTT.

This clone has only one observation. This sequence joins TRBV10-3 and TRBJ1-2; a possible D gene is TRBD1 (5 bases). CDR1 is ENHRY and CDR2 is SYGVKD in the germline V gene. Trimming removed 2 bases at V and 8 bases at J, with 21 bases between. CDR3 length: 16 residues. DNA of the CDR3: TGTGCCATCAGTGAGGGGGAACAAAGGTGGAGGGGCGGCTACACCTTC. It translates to CAISEGEQRWRGGYTF.

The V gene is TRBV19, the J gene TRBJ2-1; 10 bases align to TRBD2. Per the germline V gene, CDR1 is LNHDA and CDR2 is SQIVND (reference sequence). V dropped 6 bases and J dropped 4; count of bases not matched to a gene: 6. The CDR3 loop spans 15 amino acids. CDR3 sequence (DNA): TGTGCCAGTAGCCCTAGCGGGAGTTTTTACAATGAGCAGTTCTTC. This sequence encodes CASSPSGSFYNEQFF.

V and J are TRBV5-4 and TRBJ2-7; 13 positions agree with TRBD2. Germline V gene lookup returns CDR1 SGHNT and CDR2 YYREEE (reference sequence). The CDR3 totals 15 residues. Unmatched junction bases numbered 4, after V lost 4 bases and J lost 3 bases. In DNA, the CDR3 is TGTGCCAGCAGCACCCGACTAGCGGGAGGCTACGAGCAGTACTTC. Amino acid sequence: CASSTRLAGGYEQYF. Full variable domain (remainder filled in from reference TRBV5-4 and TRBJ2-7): ETGVTQSPTHLIKTRGQQVTLRCSSQSGHNTVSWYQQALGQGPQFIFQYYREEENGRGNFPPRFSGLQFPNYSSELNVNALELDDSALYLCASSTRLAGGYEQYFGPGTRLTVT.

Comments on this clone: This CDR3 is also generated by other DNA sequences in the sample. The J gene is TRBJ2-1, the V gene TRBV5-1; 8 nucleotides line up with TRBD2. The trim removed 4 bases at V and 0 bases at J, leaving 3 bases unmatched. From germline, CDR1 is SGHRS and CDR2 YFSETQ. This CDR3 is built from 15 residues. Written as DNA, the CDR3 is TGCGCCAGCAGCGTCACTAGCGGCTCCTACAATGAGCAGTTCTTC. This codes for CASSVTSGSYNEQFF.

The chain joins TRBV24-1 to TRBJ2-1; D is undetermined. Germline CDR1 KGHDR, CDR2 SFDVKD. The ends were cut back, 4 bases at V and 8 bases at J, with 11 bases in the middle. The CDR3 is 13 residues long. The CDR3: CATSDPSVYEQFF. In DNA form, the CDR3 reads TGTGCCACCAGTGACCCCAGTGTCTATGAGCAGTTCTTC.

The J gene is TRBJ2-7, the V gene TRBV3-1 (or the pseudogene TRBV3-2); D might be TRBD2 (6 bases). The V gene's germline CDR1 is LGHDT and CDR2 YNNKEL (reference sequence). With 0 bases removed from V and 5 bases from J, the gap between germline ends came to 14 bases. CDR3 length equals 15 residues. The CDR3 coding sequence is TGTGCCAGCAGCCAAGAAATCCGGGGGTTCAACGAGCAGTACTTC. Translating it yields CASSQEIRGFNEQYF.

This CDR3 reads CSARRDLPQYF. Here the CDR3 DNA reads TGCAGTGCTAGGCGGGACCTTCCACAGTACTTC. This rearrangement joins TRBV20-1 to TRBJ2-7, with D possibly matching TRBD2 (6 bases). Trimming left V 3 bases short and J 10 bases short, with 13 bases between. The CDR3 length is 11 residues. The V gene's germline CDR1 is DFQATT and CDR2 SNEGSKA (reference sequence).

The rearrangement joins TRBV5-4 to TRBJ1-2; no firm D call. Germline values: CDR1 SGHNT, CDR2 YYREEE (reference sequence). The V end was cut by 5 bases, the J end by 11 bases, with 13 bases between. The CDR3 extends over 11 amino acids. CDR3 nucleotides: TGTGCCAGCAGGACCTTGGGCGGGTACACCTTC. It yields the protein CASRTLGGYTF.

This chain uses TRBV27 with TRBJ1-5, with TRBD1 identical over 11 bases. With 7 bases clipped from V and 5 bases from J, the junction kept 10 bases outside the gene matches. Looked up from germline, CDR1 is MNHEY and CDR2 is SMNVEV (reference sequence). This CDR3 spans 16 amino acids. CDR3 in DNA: TGTGCCAGCAATCTAAGGGGGACAGGGGGGGATCAGCCCCAGCATTTT. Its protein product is CASNLRGTGGDQPQHF.

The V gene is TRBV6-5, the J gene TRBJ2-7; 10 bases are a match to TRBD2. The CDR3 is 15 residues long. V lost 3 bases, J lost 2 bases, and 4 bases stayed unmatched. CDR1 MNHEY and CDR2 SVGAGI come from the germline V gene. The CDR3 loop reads CASSYEREGAYEQYF. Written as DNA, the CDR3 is TGTGCCAGCAGTTATGAGCGGGAGGGCGCCTACGAGCAGTACTTC.

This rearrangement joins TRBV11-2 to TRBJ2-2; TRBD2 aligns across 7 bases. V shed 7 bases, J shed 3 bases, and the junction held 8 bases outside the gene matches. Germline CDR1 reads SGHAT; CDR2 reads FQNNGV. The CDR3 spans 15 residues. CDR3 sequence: CASTPVAGDTGELFF. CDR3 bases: TGTGCCAGCACCCCGGTGGCGGGAGACACCGGGGAGCTGTTTTTT.

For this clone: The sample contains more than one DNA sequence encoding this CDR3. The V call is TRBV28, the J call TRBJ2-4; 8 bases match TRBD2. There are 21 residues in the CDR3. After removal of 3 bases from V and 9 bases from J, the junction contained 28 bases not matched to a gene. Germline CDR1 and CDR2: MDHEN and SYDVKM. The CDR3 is CASSFPRRDRGGAYSGGIQYF. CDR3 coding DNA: TGTGCCAGCAGTTTCCCGCGCCGGGACCGGGGGGGGGCTTATTCGGGTGGCATTCAGTACTTC.

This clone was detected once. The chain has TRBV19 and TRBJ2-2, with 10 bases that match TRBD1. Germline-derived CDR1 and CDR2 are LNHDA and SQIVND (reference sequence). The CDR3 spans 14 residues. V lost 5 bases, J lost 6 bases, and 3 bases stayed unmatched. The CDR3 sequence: CASSYDRGPGELFF. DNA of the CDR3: TGTGCCAGTAGTTACGACAGGGGGCCCGGGGAGCTGTTTTTT.

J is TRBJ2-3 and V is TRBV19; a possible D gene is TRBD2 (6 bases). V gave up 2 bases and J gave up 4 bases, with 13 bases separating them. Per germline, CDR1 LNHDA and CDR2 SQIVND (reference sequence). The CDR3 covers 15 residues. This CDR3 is CASSIWAGLPDTQYF. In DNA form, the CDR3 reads TGTGCCAGTAGTATATGGGCGGGACTTCCAGATACGCAGTATTTT. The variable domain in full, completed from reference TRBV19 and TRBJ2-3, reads DGGITQSPKYLFRKEGQNVTLSCEQNLNHDAMYWYRQDPGQGLRLIYYSQIVNDFQKGDIAEGYSVSREKKESFPLTVTSAQKNPTAFYLCASSIWAGLPDTQYFGPGTRLTVL.

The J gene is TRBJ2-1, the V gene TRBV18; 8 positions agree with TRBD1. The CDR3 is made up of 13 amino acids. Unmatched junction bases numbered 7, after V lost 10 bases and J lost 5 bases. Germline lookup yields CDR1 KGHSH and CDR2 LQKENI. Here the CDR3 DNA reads TGTGCCATCCCGGACAGGGTAAACAATGAGCAGTTCTTC. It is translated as CAIPDRVNNEQFF.

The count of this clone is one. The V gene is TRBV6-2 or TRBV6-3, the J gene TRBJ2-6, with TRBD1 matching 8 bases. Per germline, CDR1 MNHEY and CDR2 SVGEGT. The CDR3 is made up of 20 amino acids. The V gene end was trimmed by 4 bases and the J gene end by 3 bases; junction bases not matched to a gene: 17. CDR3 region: CASSFGFTRQGSIGANVLTF. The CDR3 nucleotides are TGTGCCAGCAGTTTTGGTTTTACCCGACAGGGGTCTATTGGGGCCAACGTCCTGACTTTC.

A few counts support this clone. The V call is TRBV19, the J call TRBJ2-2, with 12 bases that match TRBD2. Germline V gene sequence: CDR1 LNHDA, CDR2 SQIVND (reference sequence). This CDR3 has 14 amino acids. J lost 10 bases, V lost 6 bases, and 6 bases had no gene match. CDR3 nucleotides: TGTGCCAGTAGCCGACTAGCGGGAGTTCTGGAGCTGTTTTTT. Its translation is CASSRLAGVLELFF.

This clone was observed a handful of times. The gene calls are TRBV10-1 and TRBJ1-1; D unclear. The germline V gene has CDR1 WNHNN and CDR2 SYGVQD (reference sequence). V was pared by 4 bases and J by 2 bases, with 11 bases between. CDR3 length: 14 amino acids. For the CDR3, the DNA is TGCGCCAGCAGTGCTGCAGGATCTAACACTGAAGCTTTCTTT. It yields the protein CASSAAGSNTEAFF.

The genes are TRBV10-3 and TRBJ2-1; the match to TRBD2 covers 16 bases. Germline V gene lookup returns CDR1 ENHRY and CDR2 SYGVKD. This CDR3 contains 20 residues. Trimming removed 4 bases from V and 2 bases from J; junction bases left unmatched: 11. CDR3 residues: CAISGAGTSGGAMTYNEQFF. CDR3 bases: TGTGCCATCAGTGGAGCAGGGACTAGCGGGGGGGCCATGACCTACAATGAGCAGTTCTTC.

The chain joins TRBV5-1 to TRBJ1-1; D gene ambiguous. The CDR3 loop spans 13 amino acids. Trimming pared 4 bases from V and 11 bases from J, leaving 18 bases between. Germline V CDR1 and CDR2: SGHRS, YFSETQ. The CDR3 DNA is TGCGCCAGCAGCCCGGGAGGATCTGGTGACGCTTTCTTT. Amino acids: CASSPGGSGDAFF.

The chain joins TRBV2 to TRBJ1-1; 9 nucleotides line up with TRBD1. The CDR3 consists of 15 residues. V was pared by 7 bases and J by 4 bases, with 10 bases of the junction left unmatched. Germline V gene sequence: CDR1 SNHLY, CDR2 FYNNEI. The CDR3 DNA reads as TGTGCCAGCACCCTCAGTCAGGGACAGGGCACTGAAGCTTTCTTT. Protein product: CASTLSQGQGTEAFF.

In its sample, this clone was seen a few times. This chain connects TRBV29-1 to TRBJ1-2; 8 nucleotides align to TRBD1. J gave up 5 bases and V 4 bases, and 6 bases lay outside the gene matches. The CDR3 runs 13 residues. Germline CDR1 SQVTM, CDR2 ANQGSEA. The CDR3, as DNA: TGCAGCGTTGTTAGGGACAGGTCTTATGGCTACACCTTC. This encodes CSVVRDRSYGYTF.

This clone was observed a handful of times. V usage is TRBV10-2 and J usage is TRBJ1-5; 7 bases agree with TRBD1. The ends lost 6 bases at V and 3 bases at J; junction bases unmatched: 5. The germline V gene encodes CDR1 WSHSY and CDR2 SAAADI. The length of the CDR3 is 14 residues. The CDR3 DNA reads TGCGCCAGCAGCCGGGACAGCGTCAATCAGCCCCAGCATTTT. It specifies CASSRDSVNQPQHF.